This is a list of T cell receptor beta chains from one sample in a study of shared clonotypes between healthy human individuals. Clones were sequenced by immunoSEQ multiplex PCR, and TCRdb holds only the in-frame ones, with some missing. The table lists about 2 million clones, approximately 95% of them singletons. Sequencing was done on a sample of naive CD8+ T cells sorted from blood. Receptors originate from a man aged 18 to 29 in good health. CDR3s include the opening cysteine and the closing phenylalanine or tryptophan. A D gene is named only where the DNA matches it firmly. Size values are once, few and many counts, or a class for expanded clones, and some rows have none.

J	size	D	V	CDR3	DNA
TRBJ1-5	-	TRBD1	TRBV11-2	CASSLGQGYEPQHF	TGTGCCAGCAGCTTAGGACAGGGATACGAGCCCCAGCATTTT
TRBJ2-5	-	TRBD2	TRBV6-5	CASSYVASGSGETQYF	TGTGCCAGCAGTTACGTCGCTAGCGGGAGTGGTGAGACCCAGTACTTC
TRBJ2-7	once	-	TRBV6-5	CASRDGYEQYF	TGTGCCAGCAGGGATGGCTACGAGCAGTACTTC
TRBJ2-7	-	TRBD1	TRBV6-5	CASSWGQGYEQYF	TGTGCCAGCAGTTGGGGACAGGGCTACGAGCAGTACTTC
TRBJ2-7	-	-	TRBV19	CASSLNSGSYEQYF	TGTGCCAGTAGTCTGAACAGCGGCTCCTACGAGCAGTACTTC
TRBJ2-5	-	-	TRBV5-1	CASSVGPSGGYQETQYF	TGCGCCAGCAGCGTAGGCCCCTCAGGGGGGTACCAAGAGACCCAGTACTTC
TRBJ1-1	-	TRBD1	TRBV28	CASSSDRESNTEAFF	TGTGCCAGCAGTTCCGACAGGGAGTCGAACACTGAAGCTTTCTTT
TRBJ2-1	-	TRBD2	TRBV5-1	CASSSTGQGGTSGGFGNEQFF	TGCGCCAGCAGCTCGACCGGACAGGGCGGGACTAGCGGGGGGTTTGGCAATGAGCAGTTCTTC
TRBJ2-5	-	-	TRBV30	CAWGATQTLQETQYF	TGTGCCTGGGGTGCCACGCAAACCCTTCAAGAGACCCAGTACTTC
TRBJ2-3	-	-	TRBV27	CASSFSMAGVLTDTQYF	TGTGCCAGCAGTTTCAGTATGGCAGGAGTATTGACAGATACGCAGTATTTT
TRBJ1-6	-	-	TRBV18	CASSPRDTGFDYVNSPLHF	TGTGCCAGCTCACCACGGGACACAGGTTTTGACTATGTGAATTCACCCCTCCACTTT
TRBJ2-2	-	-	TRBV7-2	CASSPSGNTGELFF	TGTGCCAGCAGCCCTTCAGGGAACACCGGGGAGCTGTTTTTT
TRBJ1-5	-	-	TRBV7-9	CASSSPEGNQPQHF	TGTGCCAGCAGCTCACCCGAAGGCAATCAGCCCCAGCATTTT
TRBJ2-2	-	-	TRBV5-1	CASSLARDTGELFF	TGCGCCAGCAGCTTGGCCAGAGACACCGGGGAGCTGTTTTTT
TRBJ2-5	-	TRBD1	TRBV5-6	CASRTGGFQETQYF	TGTGCCAGCAGAACAGGGGGTTTCCAAGAGACCCAGTACTTC
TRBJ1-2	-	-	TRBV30	CACSGLLDYGYTF	TGTGCCTGCTCGGGACTCCTTGACTATGGCTACACCTTC
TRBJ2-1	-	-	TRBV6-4	CASSDSGHYNEQFF	TGTGCCAGCAGTGACTCGGGACACTACAATGAGCAGTTCTTC
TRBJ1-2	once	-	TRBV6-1	CASTFGANYGYTF	TGTGCCAGCACCTTCGGAGCTAACTATGGCTACACCTTC
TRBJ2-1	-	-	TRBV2	CASDPPPPYSEQFF	TGTGCCAGCGATCCCCCGCCTCCATATAGTGAGCAGTTCTTC
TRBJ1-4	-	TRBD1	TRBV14	CASSSRDRWPEKLFF	TGTGCCAGCAGCTCTCGGGACAGGTGGCCTGAAAAACTGTTTTTT
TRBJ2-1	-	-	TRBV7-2	CASSLKQGRTYNEQFF	TGTGCCAGCAGCTTAAAACAGGGGAGGACTTACAATGAGCAGTTCTTC
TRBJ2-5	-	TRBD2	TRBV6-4	CASSDPVGTSGTNQETQYF	TGTGCCAGCAGTGACCCTGTGGGGACTAGCGGGACTAACCAAGAGACCCAGTACTTC
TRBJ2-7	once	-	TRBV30	CAWSIGSGSLEQYF	TGTGCCTGGTCTATCGGGAGTGGATCATTAGAGCAGTACTTC
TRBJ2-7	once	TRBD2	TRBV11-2	CASSLSGLAGGSSYEQYF	TGTGCCAGCAGCTTAAGCGGGCTAGCGGGAGGAAGTTCCTACGAGCAGTACTTC
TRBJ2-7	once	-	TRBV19	CASSAWFGSYEQYF	TGTGCCAGTAGCGCCTGGTTTGGCTCCTACGAGCAGTACTTC